Included here is one T cell receptor (beta chain) sequence, with context. The specificity of this receptor is unknown. Base qualities are not recorded, but no much larger clone differs from it by a single base. This sample is drawn from a study of CD8 T cell repertoires and HIV-1 epitope variants (dated by TCRdb to about 2020). Some background on the complete study: Twenty-five peptides representing autologous and known Gag and Nef epitope variants were each used to stimulate T cells in separate culture wells. A CMV, EBV and flu peptide pool, the Ebola AY9 epitope as negative control, and a no-peptide well were included as control conditions. Three Gag epitope families and Nef HW9 and YT9 were included among the tested epitopes. T cells were enriched using the EasySep Human T Cell Enrichment Kit and were co-cultured with equal numbers of autologous T cell-negative cells serving as antigen-presenting cells. Cultures ran for 9 to 10 days in IMDM with gentamicin, with half-media changes on days 3 and 7 adding IL-2, IL-7 and IL-15. A 1M T cell aliquot was kept as an uncultured baseline condition, separate from the roughly 90 T cell cultures. A total of more than 75 T cell cultures were run, with each culture condition done in triplicate except for one peptide, which was done in duplicate.

Sequencing of TCR beta CDR3 regions was done on the immunoSEQ platform at survey depth. The QIAamp DNA micro kit was used to extract genomic DNA from every cultured and uncultured CD8+ T cell population. As for the authors' bioinformatics: Samples with fewer than 5,000 productive reads were excluded, which removed about 7% of the roughly 80 HIV peptide-stimulated cultures. Sequences were trimmed to CDR3 by a MANAFEST web app, and nonproductive sequences, CDR3s under 5 amino acids, and sequences not starting with C or ending with F/W were removed. Clonotypes were classified as antigen-specific only if expansion was observed in at least 2 of 3 replicates versus the no-peptide control at FDR 0.01, only within one epitope family. A frequency at least fivefold higher than in wells stimulated with peptides from other epitope families was additionally required for specific clonotypes. TCRdb's version of the immuneACCESS table is confined to in-frame rearrangements and falls short of the full clone set. An unresolved V gene accounts for under half of the shortfall where checked; the remainder is of unknown origin. That table is the source of V, J and clone size, and D and trimming were worked out from the DNA. This sample has fewer than 6,500 clones in its table, and roughly 60% of those were observed once. The top ten hold over 40% of the sample.

From the cysteine up to the phenylalanine, the CDR3 has a length of 17 residues. Here the CDR3 DNA is all that survives: 51 bases in frame from base 1. The paper's findings and limits, for the study overall: The assay identified only TCR beta chains and indicated proliferation to antigen, not T cell function or cytokine profile. Five clonotypes recognized the Nef KF9 family and one clonotype recognized the HW9 family, while no responses were seen to the TAALDMSHF plasma variant. The study identified roughly ten antigen-specific TCR beta clonotypes, more than five of which appeared to be cross-reactive for autologous or known escape epitope variants.

The EasySep Human CD8+ T Cell Enrichment Kit was used on day 10 to isolate CD8+ T cells from every culture. This receptor was identified in a male donor with HIV. Specimen: cultured CD8+ T cells derived from PBMCs. The chain is encoded by TRBV21-1 joined to TRBJ2-1; TRBD1 is taken as the D call from the table, unchecked against the DNA. TRBV21-1 is a pseudogene segment. The bases are TGTGCCAGCAGCAAACCCCCCATACAGTTCTCCTACAATGAGCAGTTCTTC. It translates to CASSKPPIQFSYNEQFF.